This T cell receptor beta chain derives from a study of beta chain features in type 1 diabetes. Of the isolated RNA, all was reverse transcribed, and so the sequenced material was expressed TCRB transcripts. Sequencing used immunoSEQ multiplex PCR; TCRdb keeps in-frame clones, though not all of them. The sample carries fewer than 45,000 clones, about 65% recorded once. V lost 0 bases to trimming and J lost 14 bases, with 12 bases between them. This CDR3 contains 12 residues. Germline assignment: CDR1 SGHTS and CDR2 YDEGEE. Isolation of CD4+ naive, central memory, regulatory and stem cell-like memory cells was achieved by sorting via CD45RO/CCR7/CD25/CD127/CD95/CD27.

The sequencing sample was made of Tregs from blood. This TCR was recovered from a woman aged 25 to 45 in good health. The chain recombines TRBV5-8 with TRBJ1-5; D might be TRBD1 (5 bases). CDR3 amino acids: CASSLESGLKHF. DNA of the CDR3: TGTGCCAGCAGCTTGGAATCGGGACTGAAGCATTTT.